The entry that follows covers one T cell receptor (beta chain) sequence. The target antigen is unknown. These data come from a study of cytomegalovirus exposure and HLA in healthy donors. Study-wide points: According to an earlier analysis, most TCR beta V segments yielded productive rearrangements about 90% or about 30% of the time.

Germline lookup yields CDR1 LNHDA and CDR2 SQIVND (reference sequence). The length of the CDR3 is 15 residues. V was clipped by 3 bases and J by 1 base, with 10 bases between them. Primers included in the PCR were 60 Vbeta and 13 Jbeta primers. TCRdb's copy holds only in-frame clones and misses some; the assay was immunoSEQ multiplex PCR. In the table there are approximately 190,000 clones, about nine tenths of which are singletons. The TCR sequence derives from a boy between 2 and 10 years old in good health and CMV-seronegative. Source material: PBMCs. The chain employs TRBV19 and TRBJ2-1, with D possibly matching TRBD2 (6 bases). This chain's CDR3 is CASSMGGDSYNEQFF. DNA for the CDR3: TGTGCCAGTAGTATGGGCGGGGATTCCTACAATGAGCAGTTCTTC.